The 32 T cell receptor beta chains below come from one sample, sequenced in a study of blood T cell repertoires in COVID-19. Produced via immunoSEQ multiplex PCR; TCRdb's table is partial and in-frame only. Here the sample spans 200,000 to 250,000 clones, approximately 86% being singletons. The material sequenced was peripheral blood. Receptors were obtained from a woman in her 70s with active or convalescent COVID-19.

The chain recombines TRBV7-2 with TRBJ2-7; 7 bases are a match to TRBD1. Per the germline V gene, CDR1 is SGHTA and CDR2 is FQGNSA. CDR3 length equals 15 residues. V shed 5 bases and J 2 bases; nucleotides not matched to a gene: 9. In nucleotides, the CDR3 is TGTGCCAGCAGCCCAGCCCTGGACAGGCCCTACGAGCAGTACTTC. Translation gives CASSPALDRPYEQYF.

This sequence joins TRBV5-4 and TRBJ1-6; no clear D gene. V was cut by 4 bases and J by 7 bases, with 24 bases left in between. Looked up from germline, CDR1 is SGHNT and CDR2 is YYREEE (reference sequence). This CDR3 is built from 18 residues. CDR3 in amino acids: CASSLAATELGLNSPLHF. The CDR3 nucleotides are TGTGCCAGCAGCCTGGCGGCTACAGAGCTTGGGCTCAATTCACCCCTCCACTTT. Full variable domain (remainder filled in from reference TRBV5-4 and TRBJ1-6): ETGVTQSPTHLIKTRGQQVTLRCSSQSGHNTVSWYQQALGQGPQFIFQYYREEENGRGNFPPRFSGLQFPNYSSELNVNALELDDSALYLCASSLAATELGLNSPLHFGNGTRLTVT.

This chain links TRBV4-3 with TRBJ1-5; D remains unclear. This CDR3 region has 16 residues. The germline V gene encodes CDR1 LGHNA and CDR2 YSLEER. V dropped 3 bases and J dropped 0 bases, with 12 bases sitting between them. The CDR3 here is CASSHDYLNSNQPQHF. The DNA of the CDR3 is TGCGCCAGCAGCCACGACTATCTAAATAGCAATCAGCCCCAGCATTTT.

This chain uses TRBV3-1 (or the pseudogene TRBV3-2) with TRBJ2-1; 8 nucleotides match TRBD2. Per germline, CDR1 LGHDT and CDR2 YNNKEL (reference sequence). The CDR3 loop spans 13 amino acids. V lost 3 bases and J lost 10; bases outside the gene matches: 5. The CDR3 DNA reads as TGTGCCAGCAGCCAGGCGGGGGGAAGAGAGCAGTTCTTC. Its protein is CASSQAGGREQFF.

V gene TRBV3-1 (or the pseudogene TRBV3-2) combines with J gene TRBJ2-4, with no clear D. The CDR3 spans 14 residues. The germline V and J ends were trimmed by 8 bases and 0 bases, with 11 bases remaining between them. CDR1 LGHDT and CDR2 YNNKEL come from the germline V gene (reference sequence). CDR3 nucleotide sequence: TGTGCCAGCCTAAGGCGAGGAGCCAAAAACATTCAGTACTTC. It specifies CASLRRGAKNIQYF.

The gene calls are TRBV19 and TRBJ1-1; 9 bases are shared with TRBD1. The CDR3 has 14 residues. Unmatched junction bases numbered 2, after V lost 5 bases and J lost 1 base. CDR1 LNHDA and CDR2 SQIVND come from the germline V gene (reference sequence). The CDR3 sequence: CASSPDRGNTEAFF. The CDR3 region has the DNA TGTGCCAGTAGTCCGGACAGGGGGAACACTGAAGCTTTCTTT.

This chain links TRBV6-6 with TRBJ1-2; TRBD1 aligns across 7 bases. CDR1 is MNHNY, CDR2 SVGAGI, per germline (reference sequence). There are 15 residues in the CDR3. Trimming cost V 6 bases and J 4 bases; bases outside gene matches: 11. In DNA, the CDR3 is TGTGCCAGCAGCAGGGACAGACATCCTTCCTATGGCTACACCTTC. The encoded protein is CASSRDRHPSYGYTF.

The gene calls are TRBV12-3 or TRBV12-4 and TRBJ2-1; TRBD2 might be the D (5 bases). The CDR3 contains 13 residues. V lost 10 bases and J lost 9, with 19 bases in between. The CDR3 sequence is CATTFLYGSEQFF. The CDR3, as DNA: TGTGCCACCACTTTTCTGTATGGGAGTGAGCAGTTCTTC.

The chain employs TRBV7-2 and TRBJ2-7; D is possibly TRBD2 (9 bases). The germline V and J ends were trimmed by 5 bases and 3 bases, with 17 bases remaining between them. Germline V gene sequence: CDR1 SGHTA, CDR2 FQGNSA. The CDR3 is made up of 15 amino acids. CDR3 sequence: CASSPRGGTGYEQYF. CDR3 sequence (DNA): TGTGCCAGCAGCCCGCGGGGGGGGACAGGCTACGAGCAGTACTTC. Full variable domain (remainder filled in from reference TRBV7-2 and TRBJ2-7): GAGVSQSPSNKVTEKGKDVELRCDPISGHTALYWYRQSLGQGLEFLIYFQGNSAPDKSGLPSDRFSAERTGGSVSTLTIQRTQQEDSAVYLCASSPRGGTGYEQYFGPGTRLTVT.

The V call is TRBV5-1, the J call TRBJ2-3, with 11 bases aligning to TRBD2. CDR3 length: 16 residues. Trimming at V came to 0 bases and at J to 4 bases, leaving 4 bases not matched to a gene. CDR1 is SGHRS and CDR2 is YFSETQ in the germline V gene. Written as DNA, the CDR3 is TGCGCCAGCAGCTTGGATTTAGCGGGGGGGCCAGATACGCAGTATTTT. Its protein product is CASSLDLAGGPDTQYF. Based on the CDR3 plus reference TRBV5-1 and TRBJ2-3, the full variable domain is KAGVTQTPRYLIKTRGQQVTLSCSPISGHRSVSWYQQTPGQGLQFLFEYFSETQRNKGNFPGRFSGRQFSNSRSEMNVSTLELGDSALYLCASSLDLAGGPDTQYFGPGTRLTVL.

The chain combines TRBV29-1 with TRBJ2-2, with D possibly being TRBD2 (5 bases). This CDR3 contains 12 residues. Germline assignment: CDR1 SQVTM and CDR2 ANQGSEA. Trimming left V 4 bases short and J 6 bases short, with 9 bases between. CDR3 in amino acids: CSVARGSGELFF. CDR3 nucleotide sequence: TGCAGCGTTGCTCGGGGATCCGGGGAGCTGTTTTTT.

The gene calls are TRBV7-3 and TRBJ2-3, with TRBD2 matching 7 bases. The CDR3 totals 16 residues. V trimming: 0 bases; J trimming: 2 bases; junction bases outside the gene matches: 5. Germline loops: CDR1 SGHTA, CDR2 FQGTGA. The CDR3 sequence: CASSLTRGGSTDTQYF. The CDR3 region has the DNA TGTGCCAGCAGCTTAACCCGCGGGGGATCCACAGATACGCAGTATTTT.

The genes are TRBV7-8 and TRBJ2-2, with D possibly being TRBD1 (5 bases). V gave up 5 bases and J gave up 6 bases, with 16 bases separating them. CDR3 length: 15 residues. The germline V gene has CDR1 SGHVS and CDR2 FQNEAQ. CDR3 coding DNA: TGTGCCAGCAGCCATTCGGCAGGGAAGTCCGGGGAGCTGTTTTTT. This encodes CASSHSAGKSGELFF.

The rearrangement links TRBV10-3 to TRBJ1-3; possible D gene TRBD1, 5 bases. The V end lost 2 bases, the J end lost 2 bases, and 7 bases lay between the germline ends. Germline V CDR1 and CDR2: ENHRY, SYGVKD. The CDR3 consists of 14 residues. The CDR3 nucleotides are TGTGCCATCAGTGAGATCAGGGCTGGAAACACCATATATTTT. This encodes CAISEIRAGNTIYF.

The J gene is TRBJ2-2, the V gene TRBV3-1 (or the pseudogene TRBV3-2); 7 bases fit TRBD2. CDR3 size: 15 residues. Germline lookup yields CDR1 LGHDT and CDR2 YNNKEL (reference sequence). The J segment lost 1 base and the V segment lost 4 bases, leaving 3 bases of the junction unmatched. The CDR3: CASSREGRNTGELFF. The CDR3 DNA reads TGTGCCAGCAGCCGGGAGGGGAGGAACACCGGGGAGCTGTTTTTT.

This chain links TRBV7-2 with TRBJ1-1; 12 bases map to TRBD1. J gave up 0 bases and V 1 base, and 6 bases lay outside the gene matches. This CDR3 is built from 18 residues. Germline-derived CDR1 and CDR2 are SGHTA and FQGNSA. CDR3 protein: CASSLVGTGGFMNTEAFF. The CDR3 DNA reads TGTGCCAGCAGCTTAGTGGGGACAGGGGGCTTCATGAACACTGAAGCTTTCTTT.

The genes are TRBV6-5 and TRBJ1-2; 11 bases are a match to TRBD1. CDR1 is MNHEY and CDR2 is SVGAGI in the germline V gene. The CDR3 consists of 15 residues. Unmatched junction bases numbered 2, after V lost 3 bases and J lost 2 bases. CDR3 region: CASSYRDRGNYGYTF. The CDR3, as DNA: TGTGCCAGCAGTTATCGGGACAGGGGGAACTATGGCTACACCTTC.

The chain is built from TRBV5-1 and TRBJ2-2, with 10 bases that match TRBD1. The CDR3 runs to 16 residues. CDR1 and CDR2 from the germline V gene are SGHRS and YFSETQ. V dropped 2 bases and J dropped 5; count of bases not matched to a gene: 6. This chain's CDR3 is CASSFRGQGVTGELFF. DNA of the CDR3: TGCGCCAGCAGCTTCAGAGGACAGGGGGTAACCGGGGAGCTGTTTTTT.

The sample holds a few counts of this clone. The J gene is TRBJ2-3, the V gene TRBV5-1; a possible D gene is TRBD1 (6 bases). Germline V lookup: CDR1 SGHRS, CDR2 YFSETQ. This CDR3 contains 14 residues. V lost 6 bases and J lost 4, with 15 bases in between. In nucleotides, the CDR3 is TGCGCCAGCAAGGTTCAGGCAGGGGCAGATACGCAGTATTTT. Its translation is CASKVQAGADTQYF. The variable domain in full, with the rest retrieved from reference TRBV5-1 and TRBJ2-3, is KAGVTQTPRYLIKTRGQQVTLSCSPISGHRSVSWYQQTPGQGLQFLFEYFSETQRNKGNFPGRFSGRQFSNSRSEMNVSTLELGDSALYLCASKVQAGADTQYFGPGTRLTVL.

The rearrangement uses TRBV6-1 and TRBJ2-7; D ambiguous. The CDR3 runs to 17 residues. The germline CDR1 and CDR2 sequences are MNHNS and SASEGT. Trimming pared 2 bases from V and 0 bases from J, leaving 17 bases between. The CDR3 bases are TGTGCCAGCAGTGAAAAGCGCCAGCTCCTGAGCTCCTACGAGCAGTACTTC. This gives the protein CASSEKRQLLSSYEQYF.

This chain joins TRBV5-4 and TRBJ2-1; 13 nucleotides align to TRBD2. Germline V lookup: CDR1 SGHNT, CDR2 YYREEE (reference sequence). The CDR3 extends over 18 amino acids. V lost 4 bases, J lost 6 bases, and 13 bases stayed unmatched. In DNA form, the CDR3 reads TGTGCCAGCAGCCTCCCCTTGAGGGGACTAGCGGGGAGCAATGAGCAGTTCTTC. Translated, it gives CASSLPLRGLAGSNEQFF. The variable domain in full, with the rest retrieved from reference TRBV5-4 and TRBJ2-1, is ETGVTQSPTHLIKTRGQQVTLRCSSQSGHNTVSWYQQALGQGPQFIFQYYREEENGRGNFPPRFSGLQFPNYSSELNVNALELDDSALYLCASSLPLRGLAGSNEQFFGPGTRLTVL.

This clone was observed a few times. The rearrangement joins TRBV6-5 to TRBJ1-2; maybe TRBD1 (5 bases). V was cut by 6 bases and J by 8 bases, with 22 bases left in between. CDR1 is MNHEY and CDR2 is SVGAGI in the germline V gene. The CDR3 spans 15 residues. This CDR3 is CASSAPLQQGWGYTF. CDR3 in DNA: TGTGCCAGCAGCGCCCCTCTCCAGCAGGGATGGGGCTACACCTTC.

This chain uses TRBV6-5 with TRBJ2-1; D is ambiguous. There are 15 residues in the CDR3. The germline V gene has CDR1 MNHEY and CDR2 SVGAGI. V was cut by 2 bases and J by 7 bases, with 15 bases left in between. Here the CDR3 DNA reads TGTGCCAGCAGTTACAGTAGCCCCCGGGTGAATGAGCAGTTCTTC. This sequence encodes CASSYSSPRVNEQFF.

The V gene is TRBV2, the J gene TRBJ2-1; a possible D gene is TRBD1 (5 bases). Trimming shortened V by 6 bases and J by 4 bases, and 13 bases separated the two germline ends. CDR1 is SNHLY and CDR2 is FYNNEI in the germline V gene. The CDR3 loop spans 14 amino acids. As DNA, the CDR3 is TGTGCCAGCAGCCGCAGCAGGGCTTACAATGAGCAGTTCTTC. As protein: CASSRSRAYNEQFF.

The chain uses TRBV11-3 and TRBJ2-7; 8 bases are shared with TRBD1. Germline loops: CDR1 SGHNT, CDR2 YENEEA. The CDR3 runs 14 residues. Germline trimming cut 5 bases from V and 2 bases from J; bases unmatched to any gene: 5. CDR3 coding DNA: TGTGCCAGCAGCCAGAGACAGGGGACCTACGAGCAGTACTTC. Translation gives CASSQRQGTYEQYF.

The CDR3 nucleotides are TGTGCCAGCAGCGGGGGACAGGGATATCAGCCCCAGCATTTT. Translation: CASSGGQGYQPQHF. This chain connects TRBV9 to TRBJ1-5; 9 positions match TRBD1. The CDR3 totals 14 residues. Germline loops: CDR1 SGDLS, CDR2 YYNGEE. The V gene end was trimmed by 3 bases and the J gene end by 5 bases; junction bases not matched to a gene: 3.

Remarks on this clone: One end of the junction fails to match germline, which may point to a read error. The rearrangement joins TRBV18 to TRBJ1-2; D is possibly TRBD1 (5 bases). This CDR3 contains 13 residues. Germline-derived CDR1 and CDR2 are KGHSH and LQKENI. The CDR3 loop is CASSAAARDFPIF. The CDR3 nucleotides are TGTGCCAGCTCAGCTGCAGCTAGGGACTTTCCGATCTTC.

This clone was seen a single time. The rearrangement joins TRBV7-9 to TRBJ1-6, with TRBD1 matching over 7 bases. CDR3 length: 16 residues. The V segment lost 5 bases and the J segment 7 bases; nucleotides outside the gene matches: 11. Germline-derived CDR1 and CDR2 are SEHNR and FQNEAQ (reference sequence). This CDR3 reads CASSPWTGGGNSPLHF. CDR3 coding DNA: TGTGCCAGCAGCCCTTGGACAGGAGGGGGAAATTCACCCCTCCACTTT. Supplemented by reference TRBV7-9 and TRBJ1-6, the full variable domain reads DTGVSQNPRHKITKRGQNVTFRCDPISEHNRLYWYRQTLGQGPEFLTYFQNEAQLEKSRLLSDRFSAERPKGSFSTLEIQRTEQGDSAMYLCASSPWTGGGNSPLHFGNGTRLTVT.

The CDR3 bases are TGTGCCAGCAGCTTAAGCCCTAGATCAGTGACTGAAGCTTTCTTT. Its protein is CASSLSPRSVTEAFF. J is TRBJ1-1 and V is TRBV7-2; D uncertain. Germline CDR1 and CDR2: SGHTA and FQGNSA. V lost 2 bases and J lost 5, with 15 bases in between. This CDR3 has 15 amino acids.

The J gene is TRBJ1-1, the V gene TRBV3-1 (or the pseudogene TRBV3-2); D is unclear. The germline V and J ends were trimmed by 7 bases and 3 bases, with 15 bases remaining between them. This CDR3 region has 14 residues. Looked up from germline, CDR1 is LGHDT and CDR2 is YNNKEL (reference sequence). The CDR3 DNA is TGTGCCAGCACCTTCTTCCGGAGTGACACTGAAGCTTTCTTT. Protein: CASTFFRSDTEAFF.

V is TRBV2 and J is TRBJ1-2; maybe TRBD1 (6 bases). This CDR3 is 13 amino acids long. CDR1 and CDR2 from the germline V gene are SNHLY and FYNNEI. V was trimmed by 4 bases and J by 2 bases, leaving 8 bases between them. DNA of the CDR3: TGTGCCAGCAGTGTGAGGGGGAACTATGGCTACACCTTC. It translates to CASSVRGNYGYTF.

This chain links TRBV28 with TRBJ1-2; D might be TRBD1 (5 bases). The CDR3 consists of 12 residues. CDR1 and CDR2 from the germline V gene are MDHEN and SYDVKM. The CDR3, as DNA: TGTGCGGTCGGGACTTCTAACTATGGCTACACCTTC. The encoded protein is CAVGTSNYGYTF.